Each of the 20 T cell receptor beta chains below was sequenced from the same sample in a study of T cell responses to AZD1222 COVID-19 vaccine. Profiling relied on immunoSEQ multiplex PCR, and the TCRdb table lists in-frame clones only, not all of them. The sample records 100,000 to 150,000 clones, 85% to 90% being singletons. The sample here was peripheral blood, taken on day 0 of AZD1222 vaccination. The receptors come from an adult in good health.

The chain uses TRBV7-7 and TRBJ1-3; D might be TRBD1 (6 bases). Germline V CDR1 and CDR2: SSHAT, FNYEAQ (reference sequence). V lost 5 bases and J 1 base, leaving 9 bases between the germline ends. The CDR3 length is 14 residues. This CDR3 is CASSPGTSGNTIYF. The CDR3 nucleotides are TGTGCCAGCAGCCCTGGGACATCTGGAAACACCATATATTTT.

V gene TRBV30 combines with J gene TRBJ2-3; perhaps TRBD2 as D (5 bases). The germline V and J ends were trimmed by 4 bases and 8 bases, with 19 bases remaining between them. In germline, CDR1 is GTSNPN, CDR2 SVGIG (reference sequence). The CDR3 is 14 amino acids. The CDR3 loop reads CAWTSSPLRGTQYF. The CDR3 DNA reads as TGTGCCTGGACCTCCTCCCCCCTTCGGGGTACGCAGTATTTT. The whole variable domain, filled in from reference TRBV30 and TRBJ2-3, reads SQTIHQWPATLVQPVGSPLSLECTVEGTSNPNLYWYRQAAGRGLQLLFYSVGIGQISSEVPQNLSASRPQDRQFILSSKKLLLSDSGFYLCAWTSSPLRGTQYFGPGTRLTVL.

This clone has a single count. This rearrangement joins TRBV29-1 to TRBJ2-5, with 7 bases identical to TRBD1. This CDR3 spans 12 amino acids. Germline values: CDR1 SQVTM, CDR2 ANQGSEA. Trimming removed 5 bases from V and 5 bases from J; junction bases left unmatched: 5. CDR3 nucleotides: TGCAGCGTTCCGGGACAGCGGGAGACCCAGTACTTC. It specifies CSVPGQRETQYF.

This chain connects TRBV7-3 to TRBJ2-1; TRBD2 aligns across 14 bases. In germline, CDR1 is SGHTA, CDR2 FQGTGA. V lost 5 bases, J lost 8 bases, and 5 bases stayed unmatched. This CDR3 comprises 15 residues. CDR3 residues: CASSQEGLAGDEQFF. In DNA form, the CDR3 reads TGTGCCAGCAGCCAGGAGGGACTAGCGGGAGATGAGCAGTTCTTC. The whole variable domain, filled in from reference TRBV7-3 and TRBJ2-1, reads GAGVSQTPSNKVTEKGKYVELRCDPISGHTALYWYRQSLGQGPEFLIYFQGTGAADDSGLPNDRFFAVRPEGSVSTLKIQRTERGDSAVYLCASSQEGLAGDEQFFGPGTRLTVL.

This clone was detected only once. This rearrangement joins TRBV12-3 or TRBV12-4 to TRBJ1-2, with D unclear. The CDR3 sequence is 13 residues long. Trimming removed 6 bases at V and 4 bases at J, with 12 bases between. The CDR3 here is CASSPSIGYGYTF. The CDR3, as DNA: TGTGCCAGCAGCCCGAGTATCGGCTATGGCTACACCTTC.

The V gene is TRBV3-1 (or the pseudogene TRBV3-2), the J gene TRBJ1-5; no definite D call. The CDR3 has 16 residues. The germline V gene has CDR1 LGHDT and CDR2 YNNKEL (reference sequence). V was trimmed by 0 bases and J by 0 bases, leaving 9 bases between them. CDR3 sequence (DNA): TGTGCCAGCAGCCAAGAAGGCGTCGGTAGCAATCAGCCCCAGCATTTT. This encodes CASSQEGVGSNQPQHF.

The chain links TRBV7-8 to TRBJ2-2; TRBD1 is a possible D gene (5 bases). Germline CDR1 SGHVS, CDR2 FQNEAQ. V dropped 4 bases and J dropped 1 base, with 10 bases sitting between them. The CDR3 is 15 amino acids. CDR3: CASSYLTGNTGELFF. CDR3 sequence (DNA): TGTGCCAGCAGCTATCTCACAGGGAACACCGGGGAGCTGTTTTTT.

The rearrangement joins TRBV10-3 to TRBJ1-3, with D unclear. This CDR3 spans 15 amino acids. Germline V gives CDR1 ENHRY, CDR2 SYGVKD. V dropped 3 bases and J dropped 1 base, with 10 bases sitting between them. The CDR3 bases are TGTGCCATCAGTGACATAGTCGCATCTGGAAACACCATATATTTT. Its protein product is CAISDIVASGNTIYF.

This rearrangement joins TRBV6-5 to TRBJ2-7; D might be TRBD1 (6 bases). V shed 8 bases and J shed 0 bases, with 11 bases lying between them. Germline V gene data show CDR1 as MNHEY and CDR2 as SVGAGI. This CDR3 is 13 amino acids long. The chain's CDR3 is CASQGGSSYEQYF. The CDR3 region has the DNA TGTGCCAGCCAAGGGGGTTCCTCCTACGAGCAGTACTTC.

The gene calls are TRBV30 and TRBJ1-5; TRBD1 is a possible D gene (5 bases). Germline-derived CDR1 and CDR2 are GTSNPN and SVGIG (reference sequence). The CDR3 sequence is 18 residues long. Trimming cost V 4 bases and J 3 bases, with 25 bases left between them. The DNA of the CDR3 is TGTGCCTGGAATAAAGGGGACTTTTATCTCGGGAACAATCAGCCCCAGCATTTT. Translation gives CAWNKGDFYLGNNQPQHF.

The CDR3 sequence is CASRGLTYGYTF. The CDR3 nucleotides read TGTGCCAGCAGAGGACTGACGTATGGCTACACCTTC. The V and J genes are TRBV12-3 or TRBV12-4 and TRBJ1-2; D is unclear. Trimming removed 6 bases from V and 5 bases from J, with 10 bases in between. The CDR3 sequence is 12 residues long.

The rearrangement joins TRBV7-9 to TRBJ2-1, with TRBD1 matching 7 bases. The CDR3 totals 16 residues. V gave up 2 bases and J gave up 6 bases; unmatched junction bases: 10. The germline gives CDR1 SEHNR, CDR2 FQNEAQ (reference sequence). The CDR3 DNA reads TGTGCCAGCAGCTTACAGGGGGTGGGGGCTGGCAATGAGCAGTTCTTC. It specifies CASSLQGVGAGNEQFF.

This chain links TRBV4-2 with TRBJ2-5; perhaps D is TRBD1 or TRBD2 (5 bases each). Germline V gene data show CDR1 as LGHNA and CDR2 as YNFKEQ. This CDR3 has 14 amino acids. Trimming removed 3 bases from V and 5 bases from J, with 13 bases in between. CDR3 protein: CASSQPRDLETQYF. The CDR3 DNA is TGTGCCAGCAGCCAGCCCCGGGACCTTGAGACCCAGTACTTC.

J is TRBJ2-7 and V is TRBV2; 11 positions agree with TRBD1. The V gene's germline CDR1 is SNHLY and CDR2 FYNNEI. The junction had 3 bases not matched to a gene; V was cut back by 6 bases and J by 5 bases. This CDR3 is built from 13 residues. The CDR3 loop is CASSQDRGHEQYF. CDR3 nucleotides: TGTGCCAGCAGCCAGGACAGGGGGCACGAGCAGTACTTC.

The chain carries TRBV5-1 and TRBJ1-2, with 9 bases fitting TRBD1. The V segment lost 4 bases and the J segment 7 bases; nucleotides outside the gene matches: 5. Per germline, CDR1 SGHRS and CDR2 YFSETQ. The CDR3 is 13 residues long. Here the CDR3 reads CASSVGTGPGYTF. The CDR3 coding sequence is TGCGCCAGCAGCGTCGGGACAGGGCCTGGCTACACCTTC.

This clone was found once. The V gene is TRBV12-3 or TRBV12-4, the J gene TRBJ1-2, with D hard to call. This CDR3 comprises 13 residues. Trimming took 2 bases from V and 8 from J, leaving 12 bases between them. CDR3 sequence: CASSLTQSGGYTF. The CDR3, as DNA: TGTGCCAGCAGTTTAACTCAGTCTGGGGGCTACACCTTC.

The J gene is TRBJ2-7, the V gene TRBV30; 8 bases are shared with TRBD2. CDR3 length equals 14 residues. CDR1 GTSNPN and CDR2 SVGIG come from the germline V gene (reference sequence). Trimming removed 2 bases from V and 7 bases from J; junction bases left unmatched: 10. For the CDR3, the DNA is TGTGCCTGGAGTTCGAACAGCGGGAGTATAGAGCAGTACTTC. It yields the protein CAWSSNSGSIEQYF.

The chain links TRBV5-1 to TRBJ2-3, with TRBD2 matching 10 bases. Germline lookup yields CDR1 SGHRS and CDR2 YFSETQ. This CDR3 has 17 amino acids. V dropped 4 bases and J dropped 6; count of bases not matched to a gene: 14. CDR3 in amino acids: CASSQGTLAGGGDTQYF. The CDR3 DNA reads TGCGCCAGCAGCCAAGGTACCTTAGCGGGAGGAGGGGATACGCAGTATTTT.

In nucleotides, the CDR3 is TGTGCCAGCAGCCCTACGGGACTACAAGAGACCCAGTACTTC. Residues: CASSPTGLQETQYF. The gene calls are TRBV9 and TRBJ2-5; 7 positions match TRBD2. The CDR3 length is 14 residues. Germline V lookup: CDR1 SGDLS, CDR2 YYNGEE. The V segment lost 4 bases and the J segment 2 bases; nucleotides outside the gene matches: 5.

This clone was detected once. This chain joins TRBV12-3 or TRBV12-4 and TRBJ1-1; no firm D call. CDR3 length equals 13 residues. V was trimmed by 5 bases and J by 6 bases, leaving 13 bases between them. Written as DNA, the CDR3 is TGTGCCAGCAGTCTTCAGGTTGGAGCTGAAGCTTTCTTT. This codes for CASSLQVGAEAFF.